This passage covers 17 T cell receptor beta chains from one sample sequenced in a study of cytomegalovirus exposure and HLA in healthy donors (dated by TCRdb to the late 2010s). Libraries were made using the immunoSEQ multiplex PCR assay. A mixture of 60 forward primers for TCR Vbeta segments and 13 reverse primers for TCR Jbeta segments was used in the multiplex PCR. Held by TCRdb, this immuneACCESS table contains in-frame sequences only and omits some clones. Under half of the omission traces to an unresolved V gene where checked; the cause of the rest is unknown. This sample is represented by around 140,000 clones; 82% of them were singletons. Clones ranked in the top ten supply roughly 9.9% of the sample. Sample: PBMCs. Receptors originate from a woman aged 60-75 years in good health and CMV-seropositive.

The J gene is TRBJ1-5, the V gene TRBV28; a possible D gene is TRBD1 (5 bases). Germline V CDR1 and CDR2: MDHEN, SYDVKM. V lost 3 bases to trimming and J lost 3 bases, with 6 bases between them. The CDR3 is 13 amino acids. CDR3 sequence reads: CASSLDTNQPQHF. For the CDR3, the DNA is TGTGCCAGCAGTTTGGACACCAATCAGCCCCAGCATTTT.

This clone has only a few counts. V gene TRBV7-8 combines with J gene TRBJ2-7; TRBD1 matches at 7 bases. There are 19 residues in the CDR3. Germline lookup yields CDR1 SGHVS and CDR2 FQNEAQ. With 0 bases clipped from V and 2 bases from J, the junction kept 16 bases outside the gene matches. The CDR3 sequence: CASSLAKALGQSTAYEQYF. The CDR3 coding sequence is TGTGCCAGCAGCTTAGCTAAAGCCCTGGGACAGTCCACCGCCTACGAGCAGTACTTC.

The J gene is TRBJ1-2, the V gene TRBV9; D not resolved. Germline V lookup: CDR1 SGDLS, CDR2 YYNGEE. Trimming pared 2 bases from V and 6 bases from J, leaving 11 bases between. CDR3 size: 13 residues. CDR3 residues: CASSVEGSHGYTF. CDR3 nucleotides: TGTGCCAGCAGCGTCGAGGGATCGCATGGCTACACCTTC.

J is TRBJ1-1 and V is TRBV18; the D gene is possibly TRBD1 (5 bases). V was cut by 4 bases and J by 3 bases, with 9 bases left in between. CDR1 and CDR2 (germline): KGHSH, LQKENI. The CDR3 length is 13 residues. CDR3 sequence reads: CASSRLRDTEAFF. The DNA of the CDR3 is TGTGCCAGCTCACGTCTCAGGGACACTGAAGCTTTCTTT.

The gene calls are TRBV19 and TRBJ2-1; D unresolved. V lost 3 bases, J lost 1 base, and 16 bases lay in between. The CDR3 has 17 residues. Germline CDR1 LNHDA, CDR2 SQIVND (reference sequence). DNA for the CDR3: TGTGCCAGTAGTATTATGATCTCGAGGCCATCCTACAATGAGCAGTTCTTC. Translated: CASSIMISRPSYNEQFF.

The chain combines TRBV9 with TRBJ2-1; 9 bases align to TRBD2. The CDR3 extends over 15 amino acids. Germline V CDR1 and CDR2: SGDLS, YYNGEE. V dropped 0 bases and J dropped 4; count of bases not matched to a gene: 2. CDR3 loop: CASSVGLAEYNEQFF. The DNA of the CDR3 is TGTGCCAGCAGCGTAGGACTAGCGGAATACAATGAGCAGTTCTTC.

The V call is TRBV2, the J call TRBJ2-5; D is ambiguous. Germline CDR1 and CDR2: SNHLY and FYNNEI. This CDR3 has 12 residues. Trimming left V 6 bases short and J 4 bases short, with 9 bases between. CDR3 nucleotide sequence: TGTGCCAGCAGGGGCGAAGGAGAGACCCAGTACTTC. As protein: CASRGEGETQYF.

The rearrangement uses TRBV11-3 and TRBJ2-7; D uncertain. Germline V gene lookup returns CDR1 SGHNT and CDR2 YENEEA. Deletions cut 4 bases from V and 3 bases from J, with 10 bases between. This CDR3 region has 13 residues. In DNA, the CDR3 is TGTGCCAGCAGCTCGACACTCAACTACGAGCAGTACTTC. This codes for CASSSTLNYEQYF.

This chain joins TRBV27 and TRBJ1-1; D not resolved. The CDR3 spans 15 residues. Germline CDR1 and CDR2: MNHEY and SMNVEV (reference sequence). With 3 bases removed from V and 1 base from J, the gap between germline ends came to 12 bases. Here the CDR3 reads CASSFSPTANTEAFF. CDR3 coding DNA: TGTGCCAGCAGTTTCTCGCCCACAGCGAACACTGAAGCTTTCTTT.

The CDR3 region is CASSEWGLPGELFF. The DNA for the CDR3 is TGTGCCAGCAGTGAATGGGGCCTCCCCGGGGAGCTGTTTTTT. V usage is TRBV2 and J usage is TRBJ2-2, with a possible D match to TRBD1 (5 bases). Trimming pared 2 bases from V and 6 bases from J, leaving 10 bases between. From germline, CDR1 is SNHLY and CDR2 FYNNEI. This CDR3 has 14 residues.

The chain carries TRBV30 and TRBJ2-3, with D possibly TRBD2 on 6 matching bases. Between the trimmed V and J ends, which lost 5 bases and 3 bases, there was a span of 6 bases. Germline V CDR1 and CDR2: GTSNPN, SVGIG (reference sequence). The CDR3 is made up of 11 amino acids. CDR3 DNA: TGTGCCTGGCGGGAGACAGATACGCAGTATTTT. This gives the protein CAWRETDTQYF.

The chain links TRBV27 to TRBJ2-4; TRBD1 might be the D (6 bases). This CDR3 is 13 amino acids long. Trimming stripped 2 bases from V and 4 bases from J, with 6 bases between. CDR1 and CDR2 from the germline V gene are MNHEY and SMNVEV (reference sequence). Here the CDR3 reads CASSLGTKNIQYF. The CDR3 DNA follows: TGTGCCAGCAGTTTAGGGACAAAAAACATTCAGTACTTC.

The chain couples TRBV13 to TRBJ2-3, with D perhaps TRBD2 (5 bases). The V and J ends lost 1 base and 0 bases respectively, with 17 bases between them. The germline CDR1 and CDR2 sequences are PRHDT and FYEKMQ (reference sequence). This CDR3 has 18 residues. CDR3 in DNA: TGTGCCAGCAGCTTAGATCTAAGCGGCCCTCCTAGCACAGATACGCAGTATTTT. This translates into CASSLDLSGPPSTDTQYF.

This chain joins TRBV5-6 and TRBJ2-5; D may be TRBD1 (6 bases). The germline V gene has CDR1 SGHDT and CDR2 YYEEEE. The ends were cut back, 2 bases at V and 0 bases at J, with 11 bases in the middle. The CDR3 is made up of 15 amino acids. This chain's CDR3 is CASSFGTLYQETQYF. The CDR3, as DNA: TGTGCCAGCAGCTTCGGGACACTGTACCAAGAGACCCAGTACTTC.

This chain joins TRBV4-1 and TRBJ1-2, with D unclear. Trimming pared 1 base from V and 6 bases from J, leaving 12 bases between. Per the germline V gene, CDR1 is MGHRA and CDR2 is YSYEKL. This CDR3 is built from 14 residues. The CDR3 DNA sequence: TGCGCCAGCAGCCAAGGCCCGCGGGAGCATGGCTACACCTTC. Protein product: CASSQGPREHGYTF.

The gene calls are TRBV18 and TRBJ1-1, with 9 bases lining up with TRBD1. The CDR3 covers 14 residues. Germline-derived CDR1 and CDR2 are KGHSH and LQKENI. J lost 1 base, V lost 4 bases, and 1 base had no gene match. This CDR3 reads CASSQDRGNTEAFF. For the CDR3, the DNA is TGTGCCAGCTCACAGGACAGGGGGAACACTGAAGCTTTCTTT.

This rearrangement joins TRBV29-1 to TRBJ2-1; maybe TRBD1 (6 bases). The CDR3 loop spans 12 amino acids. V was clipped by 7 bases and J by 4 bases, with 11 bases between them. Germline assignment: CDR1 SQVTM and CDR2 ANQGSEA. DNA for the CDR3: TGCAGCGGCCGACAGGTGTACAATGAGCAGTTCTTC. Translated, it gives CSGRQVYNEQFF.